Below are 17 T cell receptor beta chains sequenced from a single sample in a study of T-cell reconstitution after alpha-beta-depleted transplantation in children. Researchers prepared the TCRbeta library using unique molecular identifiers, the study reports. TCRdb analysed the PCR reads with MiXCR anew, one entry per CDR3 protein. The profile shows around 500,000 distinct CDR3 sequences, 12% of them singletons. The sequences come from PBMCs from the stem cell graft donor, collected from the stem cell graft. The receptor set was obtained from a human donor who donated a stem cell graft to a child with combined immunodeficiency.

Only a few counts were recorded for this clonotype. The rearrangement uses TRBV4-2 and TRBJ2-7; 9 bases agree with TRBD2. Looked up from germline, CDR1 is LGHNA and CDR2 is YNFKEQ. The CDR3 has 18 residues. The junction had 10 bases not matched to a gene; V was cut back by 1 base and J by 0 bases. The CDR3 protein is CASSQGPAGGQSSYEQYF. The CDR3 bases are TGTGCCAGCAGCCAAGGTCCAGCGGGGGGCCAAAGCTCCTACGAGCAGTACTTC.

The sample holds a few counts of this clonotype. The chain joins TRBV5-1 to TRBJ1-1; D is unclear. Trimming removed 3 bases at V and 5 bases at J, with 14 bases between. CDR1 is SGHRS, CDR2 YFSETQ, per germline. The CDR3 covers 14 residues. CDR3 nucleotide sequence: TGCGCCAGCAGCTCAGAAGGAGGATGGACTGAAGCTTTCTTT. It translates to CASSSEGGWTEAFF. The variable domain in full, completed from reference TRBV5-1 and TRBJ1-1, reads KAGVTQTPRYLIKTRGQQVTLSCSPISGHRSVSWYQQTPGQGLQFLFEYFSETQRNKGNFPGRFSGRQFSNSRSEMNVSTLELGDSALYLCASSSEGGWTEAFFGQGTRLTVV.

This clonotype was detected a few times. This chain uses TRBV5-1 with TRBJ2-1; tentatively, D is TRBD1 (5 bases). CDR1 SGHRS and CDR2 YFSETQ come from the germline V gene. This CDR3 is 15 amino acids long. V lost 0 bases and J 2 bases, leaving 9 bases between the germline ends. The CDR3 loop reads CASSLEGFPYNEQFF. CDR3 DNA sequence: TGCGCCAGCAGCTTGGAGGGGTTTCCCTACAATGAGCAGTTCTTC.

This clonotype was seen repeatedly, ten times or more. This chain links TRBV25-1 with TRBJ2-7; tentative D call: TRBD1 (6 bases). The ends were cut back, 6 bases at V and 6 bases at J, with 9 bases in the middle. The germline V gene has CDR1 MGHDK and CDR2 SYGVNS. The CDR3 is 11 amino acids. The CDR3 loop is CASRRGSEQYF. The CDR3 coding sequence is TGTGCCAGCAGAAGGGGGTCCGAGCAGTACTTC.

This clonotype was observed many times. This chain links TRBV5-6 with TRBJ2-7, with 9 positions matching TRBD1. This CDR3 contains 15 residues. Germline V gives CDR1 SGHDT, CDR2 YYEEEE. V trimming: 0 bases; J trimming: 2 bases; junction bases outside the gene matches: 3. CDR3: CASSLGDRATYEQYF. Here the CDR3 DNA reads TGTGCCAGCAGCTTGGGGGACAGGGCAACCTACGAGCAGTACTTC.

V is TRBV9 and J is TRBJ2-1; 9 bases align to TRBD2. V shed 0 bases, J shed 9 bases, and the junction held 7 bases outside the gene matches. CDR1 SGDLS and CDR2 YYNGEE come from the germline V gene. CDR3 length: 15 amino acids. The CDR3, as DNA: TGTGCCAGCAGCGTAGGTGGTAGCGGGAGTTCTGAGCAGTTCTTC. Protein: CASSVGGSGSSEQFF.

The chain is built from TRBV20-1 and TRBJ1-1; 8 nucleotides line up with TRBD1. V shed 3 bases, J shed 0 bases, and the junction held 9 bases outside the gene matches. This CDR3 has 16 amino acids. The germline gives CDR1 DFQATT, CDR2 SNEGSKA (reference sequence). The CDR3 coding sequence is TGCAGTGCTAGGGACGGACAGGGCGGTCTGAACACTGAAGCTTTCTTT. Residues: CSARDGQGGLNTEAFF.

This clonotype was seen ten or more times. The chain joins TRBV29-1 to TRBJ2-7, with unresolved D. The CDR3 spans 13 residues. Between the trimmed V and J ends, which lost 4 bases and 0 bases, there was a span of 10 bases. The germline V gene encodes CDR1 SQVTM and CDR2 ANQGSEA. In DNA, the CDR3 is TGCAGCGTTGCAGGATGGGGCTCCTACGAGCAGTACTTC. This encodes CSVAGWGSYEQYF.

This clonotype has at least ten counts. The V call is TRBV20-1, the J call TRBJ2-3; D is possibly TRBD2 (6 bases). The V end lost 6 bases, the J end lost 4 bases, and 14 bases lay between the germline ends. This CDR3 region has 13 residues. Germline CDR1 and CDR2: DFQATT and SNEGSKA (reference sequence). CDR3 loop: CSAPEGGADTQYF. In DNA, the CDR3 is TGCAGTGCGCCGGAGGGCGGGGCAGATACGCAGTATTTT.

V is TRBV28 and J is TRBJ2-7, with TRBD2 identical over 8 bases. Germline-derived CDR1 and CDR2 are MDHEN and SYDVKM. The trim removed 7 bases at V and 2 bases at J, leaving 10 bases unmatched. The CDR3 runs to 15 residues. The CDR3 region has the DNA TGTGCCAGCACCACCCTGCGGGGGGAACCCTACGAGCAGTACTTC. Its translation is CASTTLRGEPYEQYF.

The chain carries TRBV12-3 or TRBV12-4 and TRBJ1-1, with 8 bases fitting TRBD1. There are 14 residues in the CDR3. Losses at the gene ends were 5 bases for V and 5 bases for J; bases not matched to a gene: 7. Here the CDR3 reads CASSETGEETEAFF. The DNA for the CDR3 is TGTGCCAGCAGTGAGACAGGGGAGGAGACTGAAGCTTTCTTT.

This clonotype was counted at least ten times. The genes are TRBV29-1 and TRBJ2-5; 16 bases are shared with TRBD2. J was trimmed by 2 bases and V by 3 bases; bases with no gene match: 18. Germline V gives CDR1 SQVTM, CDR2 ANQGSEA. The CDR3 loop spans 21 amino acids. CDR3 DNA sequence: TGCAGCGTTGAGGCTGGGACTAGCGGGGGGGCCTTAAGAGGGTCACAAGAGACCCAGTACTTC. Translating gives CSVEAGTSGGALRGSQETQYF.

J is TRBJ2-3 and V is TRBV7-3; weak D call: TRBD1 (6 bases). V was clipped by 5 bases and J by 0 bases, with 9 bases between them. Looked up from germline, CDR1 is SGHTA and CDR2 is FQGTGA. This CDR3 region has 14 residues. This chain's CDR3 is CASSRDTSTDTQYF. The CDR3 DNA is TGTGCCAGCAGCAGGGACACAAGCACAGATACGCAGTATTTT.

This clonotype was seen ten or more times. DNA of the CDR3: TGTGCCAGCACCCTTTCAATAAGGAGGGGGCTTAAACAAGAGACCCAGTACTTC. Protein: CASTLSIRRGLKQETQYF. V and J are TRBV12-3 or TRBV12-4 and TRBJ2-5, with TRBD1 as a possible D gene (7 bases). The CDR3 covers 18 residues. Trimming took 7 bases from V and 2 from J, leaving 26 bases between them.

The J gene is TRBJ1-1, the V gene TRBV3-1; D perhaps matches TRBD1 (5 bases). The germline V gene encodes CDR1 LGHDT and CDR2 YNNKEL (reference sequence). CDR3 length: 14 residues. V dropped 0 bases and J dropped 4 bases, with 9 bases sitting between them. The CDR3: CASSQERRGTEAFF. For the CDR3, the DNA is TGTGCCAGCAGCCAAGAAAGGAGGGGCACTGAAGCTTTCTTT.

This clonotype was found a few times. In nucleotides, the CDR3 is TGTGCCAGCACTGGACAGGGAGGCAATCAGCCCCAGCATTTT. Translated, it gives CASTGQGGNQPQHF. The V call is TRBV6-1, the J call TRBJ1-5; 8 bases agree with TRBD1. This CDR3 spans 14 amino acids. Germline lookup yields CDR1 MNHNS and CDR2 SASEGT. Trimming at V came to 7 bases and at J to 2 bases, leaving 4 bases not matched to a gene.

Regarding this clonotype: Since a much larger clone is just one base distant, this may be a read error. The chain combines TRBV19 with TRBJ2-1; 9 nucleotides match TRBD1. Germline assignment: CDR1 LNHDA and CDR2 SQIVND (reference sequence). J lost 4 bases, V lost 8 bases, and 6 bases had no gene match. The CDR3 loop spans 14 amino acids. Written as DNA, the CDR3 is TGTGCCAGTGGCGGACAGGGGTCTTACAATGAGCAGTTCTTC. This translates into CASGGQGSYNEQFF.